This TCR beta chain derives from a study of T cell repertoires in cytomegalovirus infection. About the study: Indications came from public TCR beta signatures; they pointed to CMV infection and to a matching HLA type. Study-wide results and limits: CMV carriers having the relevant HLA were flagged by cumulative public TCR beta family frequency. CMV-specific HLA-C-restricted TCR beta clonotypes dominated the ex vivo response.

This CDR3 contains 13 residues. Germline V CDR1 and CDR2: SGHVS, FQNEAQ. Trimming removed 5 bases at V and 5 bases at J, with 10 bases between. The sample holds many counts of this clonotype. Antigen unknown. TCRdb re-derived calls from the reads in MiXCR, one entry per CDR3 protein. Of about 200,000 distinct CDR3 sequences in the sample, less than 9.5% were seen once. Sequencing was carried out using PBMCs. This clonotype was obtained from a human donor in good health (CMV status not recorded). Some clones in this sample may be carry-over from other donors' samples. J is TRBJ1-5 and V is TRBV7-8; D remains ambiguous. The DNA for the CDR3 is TGTGCCAGCAGCGCACGACGGGATCAGCCCCAGCATTTT. As protein: CASSARRDQPQHF. Using reference TRBV7-8 and TRBJ1-5 for the parts outside the CDR3, the full variable domain is GAGVSQSPRYKVAKRGQDVALRCDPISGHVSLFWYQQALGQGPEFLTYFQNEAQLDKSGLPSDRFFAERPEGSVSTLKIQRTQQEDSAVYLCASSARRDQPQHFGDGTRLSIL.